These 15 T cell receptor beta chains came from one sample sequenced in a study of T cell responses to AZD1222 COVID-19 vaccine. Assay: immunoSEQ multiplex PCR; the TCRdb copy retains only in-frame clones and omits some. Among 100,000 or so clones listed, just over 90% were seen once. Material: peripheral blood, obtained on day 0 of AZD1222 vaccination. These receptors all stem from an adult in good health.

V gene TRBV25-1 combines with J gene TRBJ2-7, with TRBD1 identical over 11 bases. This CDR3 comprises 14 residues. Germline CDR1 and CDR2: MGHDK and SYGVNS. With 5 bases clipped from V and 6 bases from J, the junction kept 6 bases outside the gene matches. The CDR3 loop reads CASSTGQGASEQYF. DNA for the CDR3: TGTGCCAGCAGTACCGGACAGGGGGCGAGCGAGCAGTACTTC.

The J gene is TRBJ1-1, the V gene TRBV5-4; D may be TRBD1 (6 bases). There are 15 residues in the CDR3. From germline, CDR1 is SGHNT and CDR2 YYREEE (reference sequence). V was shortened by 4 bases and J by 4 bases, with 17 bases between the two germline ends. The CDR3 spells CASSPSQGLGTEAFF. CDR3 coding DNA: TGTGCCAGCAGCCCTAGCCAGGGGCTGGGCACTGAAGCTTTCTTT.

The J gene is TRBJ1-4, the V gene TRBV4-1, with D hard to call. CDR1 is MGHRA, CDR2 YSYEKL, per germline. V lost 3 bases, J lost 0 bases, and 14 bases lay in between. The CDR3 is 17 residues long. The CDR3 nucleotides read TGCGCCAGCAGCCATAACCCGGGAGCCTCAACTAATGAAAAACTGTTTTTT. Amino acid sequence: CASSHNPGASTNEKLFF.

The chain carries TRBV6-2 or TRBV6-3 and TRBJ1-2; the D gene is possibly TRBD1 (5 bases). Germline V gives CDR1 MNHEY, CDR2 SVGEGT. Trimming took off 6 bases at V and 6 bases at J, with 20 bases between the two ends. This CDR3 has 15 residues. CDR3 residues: CASSWGPTVSNGYTF. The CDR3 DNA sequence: TGTGCCAGCAGCTGGGGACCGACAGTTTCTAATGGCTACACCTTC.

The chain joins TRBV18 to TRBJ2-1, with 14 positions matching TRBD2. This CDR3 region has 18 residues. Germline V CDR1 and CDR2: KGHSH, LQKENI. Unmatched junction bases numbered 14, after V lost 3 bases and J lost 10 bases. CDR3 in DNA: TGTGCCAGCTCACCTGGACTAGCGGGGGGTCTAGGTACTGGCGAGCAGTTCTTC. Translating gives CASSPGLAGGLGTGEQFF. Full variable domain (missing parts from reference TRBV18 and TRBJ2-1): NAGVMQNPRHLVRRRGQEARLRCSPMKGHSHVYWYRQLPEEGLKFMVYLQKENIIDESGMPKERFSAEFPKEGPSILRIQQVVRGDSAAYFCASSPGLAGGLGTGEQFFGPGTRLTVL.

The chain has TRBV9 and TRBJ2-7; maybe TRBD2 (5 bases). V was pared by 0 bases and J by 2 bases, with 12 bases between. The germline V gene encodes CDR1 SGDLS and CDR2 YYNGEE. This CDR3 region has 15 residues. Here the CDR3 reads CASSVEAGVAYEQYF. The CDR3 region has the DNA TGTGCCAGCAGCGTAGAAGCCGGGGTCGCCTACGAGCAGTACTTC.

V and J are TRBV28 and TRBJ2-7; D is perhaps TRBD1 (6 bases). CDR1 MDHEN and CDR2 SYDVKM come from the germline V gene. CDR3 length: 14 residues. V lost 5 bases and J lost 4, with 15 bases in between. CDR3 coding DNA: TGTGCCAGCAGTCCAGGGGTCTTGAGGTACGAGCAGTACTTC. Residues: CASSPGVLRYEQYF.

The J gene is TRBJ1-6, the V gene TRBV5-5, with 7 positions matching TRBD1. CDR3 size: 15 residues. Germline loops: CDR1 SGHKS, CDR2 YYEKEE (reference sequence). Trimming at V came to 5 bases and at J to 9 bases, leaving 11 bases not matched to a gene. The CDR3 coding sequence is TGTGCCAGCAGTTACTTTGACAGGGATGGTTCACCCCTCCACTTT. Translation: CASSYFDRDGSPLHF. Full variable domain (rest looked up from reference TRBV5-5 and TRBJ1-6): DAGVTQSPTHLIKTRGQQVTLRCSPISGHKSVSWYQQVLGQGPQFIFQYYEKEERGRGNFPDRFSARQFPNYSSELNVNALLLGDSALYLCASSYFDRDGSPLHFGNGTRLTVT.

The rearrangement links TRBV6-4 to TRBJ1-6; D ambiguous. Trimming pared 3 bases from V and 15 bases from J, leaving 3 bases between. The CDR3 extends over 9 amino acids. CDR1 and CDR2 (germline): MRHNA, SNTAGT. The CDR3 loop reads CASSDLLHF. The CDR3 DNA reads TGTGCCAGCAGTGATCTCCTCCACTTT.

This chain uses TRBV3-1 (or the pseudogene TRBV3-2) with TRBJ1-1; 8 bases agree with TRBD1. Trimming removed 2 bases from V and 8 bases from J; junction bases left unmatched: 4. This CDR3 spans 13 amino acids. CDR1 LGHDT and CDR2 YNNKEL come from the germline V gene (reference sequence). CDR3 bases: TGTGCCAGCAGCCAATACAGACAGGGGGAAGCTTTCTTT. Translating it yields CASSQYRQGEAFF.

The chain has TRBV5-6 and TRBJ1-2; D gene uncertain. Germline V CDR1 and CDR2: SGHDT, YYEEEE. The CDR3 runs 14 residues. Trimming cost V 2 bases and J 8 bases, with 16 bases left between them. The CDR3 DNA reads TGTGCCAGCAGCTTCCCGGGAACCTCTAGCGGCTACACCTTC. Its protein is CASSFPGTSSGYTF. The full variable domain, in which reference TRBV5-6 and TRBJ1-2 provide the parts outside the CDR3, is DAGVTQSPTHLIKTRGQQVTLRCSPKSGHDTVSWYQQALGQGPQFIFQYYEEEERQRGNFPDRFSGHQFPNYSSELNVNALLLGDSALYLCASSFPGTSSGYTFGSGTRLTVV.

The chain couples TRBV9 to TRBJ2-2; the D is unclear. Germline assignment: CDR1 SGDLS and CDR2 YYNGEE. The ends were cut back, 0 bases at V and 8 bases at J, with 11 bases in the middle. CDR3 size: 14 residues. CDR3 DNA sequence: TGTGCCAGCAGCGTAGTAGTGGGAAAAGGGGAGCTGTTTTTT. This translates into CASSVVVGKGELFF.

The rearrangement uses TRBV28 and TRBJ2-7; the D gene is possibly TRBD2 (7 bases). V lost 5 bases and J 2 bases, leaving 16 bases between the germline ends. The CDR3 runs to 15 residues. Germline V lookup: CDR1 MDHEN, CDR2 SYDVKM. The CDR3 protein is CASSPRGLLTYEQYF. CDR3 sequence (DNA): TGTGCCAGCAGTCCGCGGGGGCTGTTAACCTACGAGCAGTACTTC.

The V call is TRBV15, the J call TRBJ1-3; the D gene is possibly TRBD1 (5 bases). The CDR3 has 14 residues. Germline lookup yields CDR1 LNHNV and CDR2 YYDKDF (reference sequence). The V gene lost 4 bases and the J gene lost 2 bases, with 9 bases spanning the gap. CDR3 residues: CATSTGTTGNTIYF. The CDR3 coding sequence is TGTGCCACCAGCACAGGGACCACTGGAAACACCATATATTTT.

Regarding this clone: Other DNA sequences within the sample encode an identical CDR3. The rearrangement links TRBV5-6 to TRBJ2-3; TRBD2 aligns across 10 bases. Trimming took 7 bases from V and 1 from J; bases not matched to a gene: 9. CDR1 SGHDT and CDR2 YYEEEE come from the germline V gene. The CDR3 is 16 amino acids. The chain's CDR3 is CASSLGLAGGTDTQYF. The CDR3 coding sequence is TGTGCCAGCTCCTTGGGGCTAGCGGGGGGCACAGATACGCAGTATTTT.